By sample fraction, the clone carrying this T cell receptor beta chain is medium-sized. The antigen is undetermined. The data stem from a study of identical twins. General study points: Carriage of fewer insertions was seen in abundant cord blood beta clonotypes, whereas memory repertoires showed none.

A single record per CDR3 protein comes from TCRdb applying MiXCR to the 5' RACE reads. The repertoire consists of about 190,000 distinct CDR3 sequences, with approximately 15% occurring once and the leading ten covering less than 45%. This CDR3 region has 15 residues. The V gene's germline CDR1 is LGHNA and CDR2 YSLEER. V was pared by 1 base and J by 7 bases, with 4 bases of the junction left unmatched. Healthy Caucasians, and only they, were the donors. These data were also filed under a second study, of T cells expressing NK-cell markers. From that paper: Obtained from sorted CD3+CD56+NKG2C+, CD3+CD56+NKG2C- and CD3+CD56-NKG2C+ T cells were the TCR beta repertoires.

Sequencing was performed on CD8+ T cells sorted from blood. The V gene is TRBV4-3, the J gene TRBJ1-3; 10 bases align to TRBD1. The receptor was derived from a woman between 18 and 30 years old in good health. CDR3 nucleotides: TGCGCCAGCAGCCAAGGGACAGGGGGAAGGAACACCATATATTTT. Amino acid sequence: CASSQGTGGRNTIYF.